The rows below give T cell receptor beta chains drawn from one sample of a study of blood T cell repertoires in COVID-19. TCRdb's table, derived via immunoSEQ multiplex PCR, lists solely in-frame clones and lacks some. The data show about 63,000 clones, approximately 81% seen once. The specimen sequenced was PBMCs or T cells enriched from blood (not recorded which). The receptors were sampled from a woman between 35 and 50 years old with acute COVID-19. CDR3s include the opening cysteine and the closing phenylalanine or tryptophan. The D gene is left open where the match is weak. Part of the rows lack a size; the others show once, few, many or a class for expanded clones.

clone size	V gene	J gene	D gene	CDR3 protein	CDR3 DNA
-	TRBV13	TRBJ2-2	-	CASGGLGGELFF	TGTGCCAGCGGAGGGTTGGGCGGGGAGCTGTTTTTT
-	TRBV2	TRBJ1-1	TRBD1	CASRADRAIPEAFF	TGTGCCAGCAGGGCGGACAGGGCGATTCCTGAAGCTTTCTTT
-	TRBV7-2	TRBJ2-1	TRBD2	CASSLGTSGRDEQFF	TGTGCCAGCAGCCTAGGGACTAGCGGGAGGGATGAGCAGTTCTTC
-	TRBV7-3	TRBJ2-1	TRBD1	CASSQQGGTSYNEQFF	TGTGCCAGCAGCCAACAGGGGGGAACCTCCTACAATGAGCAGTTCTTC
-	TRBV9	TRBJ2-7	TRBD1	CASSPGQGAYEQYF	TGTGCCAGCAGCCCAGGACAGGGGGCCTACGAGCAGTACTTC
-	TRBV12-3/TRBV12-4	TRBJ1-1	-	CASREQVGTEAFF	TGTGCCAGCAGGGAACAGGTGGGGACTGAAGCTTTCTTT
few	TRBV5-4	TRBJ2-1	-	CASSLAFQDNEQFF	TGTGCCAGCAGCTTGGCCTTCCAGGACAATGAGCAGTTCTTC
-	TRBV15	TRBJ2-6	-	CATSLGTGTHGANVLTF	TGTGCCACCAGCCTGGGAACAGGGACGCATGGGGCCAACGTCCTGACTTTC
few	TRBV13	TRBJ2-7	TRBD1	CASSSSGTGPDEQYF	TGTGCCAGCAGCTCGTCCGGGACAGGGCCCGACGAGCAGTACTTC
-	TRBV28	TRBJ1-5	-	CASSHRRPNQPQHF	TGTGCCAGCAGCCACCGGAGGCCTAATCAGCCCCAGCATTTT
-	TRBV2	TRBJ2-1	-	CASRGARTDEQFF	TGTGCCAGCAGGGGAGCCAGGACGGATGAGCAGTTCTTC
-	TRBV3-1/TRBV3-2	TRBJ1-1	-	CASSQVWGEGEAFF	TGTGCCAGCAGCCAAGTTTGGGGAGAGGGTGAAGCTTTCTTT
few	TRBV6-2/TRBV6-3	TRBJ2-5	TRBD2	CASSDNPGLAVQETQYF	TGTGCCAGCAGTGATAATCCGGGACTAGCGGTACAAGAGACCCAGTACTTC
-	TRBV27	TRBJ1-5	-	CASSFGRGNQPQHF	TGTGCCAGCAGTTTTGGGCGCGGCAATCAGCCCCAGCATTTT
-	TRBV3-1/TRBV3-2	TRBJ1-2	-	CASSQAESNYGYTF	TGTGCCAGCAGCCAAGCAGAATCTAACTATGGCTACACCTTC
-	TRBV19	TRBJ2-1	TRBD2	CASSPNPSAGVGNEQFF	TGTGCCAGTAGTCCCAACCCCTCAGCGGGAGTGGGTAATGAGCAGTTCTTC
-	TRBV7-9	TRBJ2-1	TRBD2	CASSLGTSGINEQFF	TGTGCCAGCAGCTTAGGGACTAGCGGGATAAATGAGCAGTTCTTC
once	TRBV20-1	TRBJ1-1	TRBD1	CSASWYRGSGTEAFF	TGCAGTGCTAGTTGGTACAGGGGGTCTGGCACTGAAGCTTTCTTT
once	TRBV27	TRBJ1-4	-	CASSLFRDEKLFF	TGTGCCAGCAGTTTATTCAGGGATGAAAAACTGTTTTTT
-	TRBV5-4	TRBJ1-4	TRBD1	CASSLGGQGAEKLFF	TGTGCCAGCAGCTTGGGGGGACAGGGGGCGGAAAAACTGTTTTTT
-	TRBV4-2	TRBJ1-2	TRBD1	CASSQTGTAYGYTF	TGTGCCAGCAGCCAAACCGGGACAGCTTATGGCTACACCTTC
few	TRBV18	TRBJ1-2	TRBD1	CASSPVLKQGAYGYTF	TGTGCCAGCTCACCAGTACTAAAACAGGGGGCTTATGGCTACACCTTC
-	TRBV2	TRBJ1-2	TRBD1	CASSVGTGLITYGYTF	TGTGCCAGCAGTGTAGGGACAGGGTTAATCACCTATGGCTACACCTTC
-	TRBV28	TRBJ1-1	-	CASSLKGQLNTEAFF	TGTGCCAGCAGTTTAAAAGGACAGCTGAACACTGAAGCTTTCTTT
-	TRBV7-5	TRBJ1-6	-	CVRSLDDQGNSPLHF	TGTGTCAGAAGCTTAGACGACCAGGGTAATTCACCCCTCCACTTT
-	TRBV7-2	TRBJ1-6	-	CASSPLRVYPYNSPLHF	TGTGCCAGCAGCCCCCTCAGGGTCTACCCTTATAATTCACCCCTCCACTTT
-	TRBV28	TRBJ1-1	-	CASPVGIGLRGTEAFF	TGTGCCAGCCCCGTAGGGATTGGGCTTAGGGGCACTGAAGCTTTCTTT
-	TRBV6-1	TRBJ2-1	-	CASSEGYTPYNEQFF	TGTGCCAGCAGTGAAGGTTACACCCCCTACAATGAGCAGTTCTTC
-	TRBV2	TRBJ2-2	-	CASSGSWTGELFF	TGTGCCAGCAGTGGGAGTTGGACCGGGGAGCTGTTTTTT